The clone carrying this T cell receptor (beta chain) was recorded many times. Its antigen is undetermined. This specimen belongs to a study of T cells in Graves' hyperthyroidism and ophthalmopathy. Study results and limitations: Most thyroid clonotypes expanded above 0.001 were also detected in blood.

CDR3 size: 16 residues. The germline V gene has CDR1 SGHAT and CDR2 FQNNGV. Trimming removed 3 bases from V and 2 bases from J; junction bases left unmatched: 8. Stable hyperthyroidism: no ophthalmopathy progression over 18 months of follow-up. The PBMCs were sourced from fresh peripheral blood (about 10 ml). Authors of the study amplified TCR beta CDR3 regions from RNA transcripts. In the first-round RT-PCR of the TCR CDR3, the HTBI primer set was used. Via MiXCR, TCRdb re-called the multiplex PCR reads, giving one row per CDR3 protein. The table shows more than 650,000 distinct CDR3 sequences, with around 13% occurring only once.

The chain joins TRBV11-2 to TRBJ1-2; TRBD1 matches at 8 bases. The sequencing input was blood. The sequence came from a young woman with Graves' hyperthyroidism. CDR3 sequence reads: CASSFAGTGANYGYTF. The DNA for the CDR3 is TGTGCCAGCAGCTTCGCAGGGACAGGTGCCAACTATGGCTACACCTTC.